This T cell receptor (beta chain) was captured by sequencing in a study of blood T cell repertoires in COVID-19. Across the whole study: Material from acute and convalescent COVID-19 was sourced from the United States, Italy and Spain. PBMCs, B-cell-depleted T cells, or T cells provided the cDNA or gDNA that made up the material.

In the authors' workflow: Researchers report that nucleated cell counts were estimated from reference gene primer amplification. Repertoires were generated with immunoSEQ multiplex PCR, while TCRdb's copy carries only in-frame clones and drops some. V, J and clone size were drawn from that table, and D and trimming were deduced from the DNA. This table has around 250,000 clones, around four fifths appearing once. CDR1 and CDR2 (germline): SQVTM, ANQGSEA. This CDR3 has 14 amino acids. Unmatched junction bases numbered 6, after V lost 5 bases and J lost 5 bases. This clone turned up a few times. Sequenced: peripheral blood. This clonotype was obtained from a man aged 25 to 40 who had recovered from COVID-19. The rearrangement joins TRBV29-1 to TRBJ2-2, with 9 nucleotides matching TRBD2. The CDR3 loop is CSVRAGGRTGELFF. In DNA, the CDR3 is TGCAGCGTTAGAGCGGGGGGCCGAACCGGGGAGCTGTTTTTT.